The clone carrying this T cell receptor (beta chain) was seen a few times. This specimen belongs to a study of blood T cell repertoires in COVID-19. Across the study: From T cells, B-cell-depleted T cells, or PBMCs came the material, which was cDNA or gDNA.

Study members were between 18 and 89 years old and lived in some 22 US regions. The germline gives CDR1 MNHEY, CDR2 SVGAGI. The CDR3 is made up of 14 amino acids. V dropped 0 bases and J dropped 0 bases, with 6 bases sitting between them. Some clones are missing from TCRdb's copy, which holds only in-frame ones; the method was immunoSEQ multiplex PCR. The data show some 220,000 clones, roughly 89% seen once. This TCR came from a woman in her thirties or forties with acute COVID-19. The gene calls are TRBV6-5 and TRBJ2-7; D might be TRBD2 (5 bases). Specimen: PBMCs or T cells enriched from blood (not recorded which). Written as DNA, the CDR3 is TGTGCCAGCAGTTACTCGGGAGACTCCTACGAGCAGTACTTC. It codes for CASSYSGDSYEQYF.